The entry below gives a single T cell receptor (beta chain) sequence along with its context. Its antigen specificity is not known. No much larger clone is present one base from it, and per-base qualities are unavailable. The data belong to a study of STAT5B mutations in CD4+ large granular lymphocyte leukemia (dated by TCRdb to between 2022 and 2023). Broadly, across the study: Among the healthy controls, the CDR3 'QG' motif was associated with a particular HLA allele. The purity of purified fractions was confirmed by flow cytometry on FACSCanto II or FACSVerse to exceed 95% among lymphocytes. The study compared the TCRbeta repertoires of patients with CD4+ T-cell large granular lymphocyte leukemia against the TCRbeta repertoires of healthy blood donors.

Healthy controls were roughly 37 blood donors whose buffy coats came from the Finnish Red Cross blood service. All TCR-sequenced material derived from peripheral blood: patient blood samples and healthy donor buffy coats. Peripheral blood mononuclear cells were isolated by Ficoll-Hypaque gradient centrifugation. Magnetic purification was used to isolate CD4+ cells from the buffy coats of the healthy controls. Genomic DNA was extracted using the Gentra Puregene Cell and Tissue kit, and a Qubit 2.0 fluorometer was used to quantify it. From the germline V gene (reference sequence), CDR1 is LNHNV and CDR2 is YYDKDF. V is clipped by 3 bases and J by 1 base, and the sequence between their germline boundaries is 11 bases long. From its cysteine to its phenylalanine, the CDR3 spans 15 amino acids. Only the CDR3 part of the read is kept: 45 bases, read in frame from the first base. The immunoSEQ assay at survey resolution was applied to genomic DNA for sequencing of TCRbeta rearrangements. The authors' pipeline ran thus. A lowest detectable productive clonotype frequency of 2.59 x 10-5 was observed in the TCR sequencing data. Only productive TCRbeta rearrangements, meaning sequences that were complete and in-frame, were kept for the analyses. The clonality of each sample was calculated as Simpson clonality in the immunoSEQ Analyzer version 3.0. Clones were grouped by frequency into very rare, small, medium, large (1-20%) or hyperexpanded (>20%) categories. OLGA 1.2.3 estimated generation probabilities, VDJtools produced V-gene circos plots, VDJdb was queried for specificities, and GLIPH identified CDR3 motifs. TCRdb stores this immuneACCESS table with in-frame sequences only. Part of the clones is absent; in the studies checked, under half of the shortfall reflects unresolved V genes, and no reason is known for the rest. From that table come the V and J calls and clone size; the DNA was used to work out D and trimming. This sample holds about 24,000 clones; 72% were observed only once. The ten largest make up less than 0.85% of the sample.

Study-wide findings and limitations: Main leukemic clonotypes were private to each patient, although under 30% appeared at low frequency in other patients' non-leukemic repertoires. TRBV06-family usage was enriched among the top patient clones (8/27) compared with healthy controls (2/35). Data were not HLA-matched; higher clonality in CD4+ versus CD8+ T-LGLL could reflect the relatively small sample size. Compared with healthy CD4+ repertoires, CD4-sorted patient repertoires appeared more clonal, and this difference remained even after the putative leukemic clones were removed.

The sample taken for sequencing was CD4+ T cells from blood buffy coats. This chain joins TRBV15 to TRBJ2-3, with the D gene possibly TRBD1 or TRBD2, each one fitting 5 bases. The sequence derives from a human donor in good health. Read as DNA, the sequence is TGTGCCACCAGCAGGCAGGGAGTTGGCACAGATACGCAGTATTTT. Translated, this gives CATSRQGVGTDTQYF.